The next 23 T cell receptor beta chains were all read from a single sample in a study of blood T cells in healthy people across ages (dated by TCRdb to 2014 to 2015). Library creation used 5' RACE. Sequencing took place on an Illumina HiSeq 2500. A second PCR of roughly 6 to 11 cycles was run with a J-beta primer mix and a sample-barcoded 5' primer. TCRdb handled the public reads itself, with Q25 trimming in fastp and clone calling in MiXCR, and kept productive beta chains. All rows with the same CDR3 protein become a single entry with the most common DNA and genes. This sample lists about 940,000 distinct CDR3 sequences; roughly 43% were detected once. Roughly 13% of the sample is held by the ten biggest clonotypes. Material: blood. These receptors were collected from a young man in good health.

The chain is built from TRBV4-1 and TRBJ2-3, with 8 bases that match TRBD2. Germline V lookup: CDR1 MGHRA, CDR2 YSYEKL. V lost 6 bases and J lost 5; bases outside the gene matches: 10. This CDR3 region has 15 residues. The CDR3 region has the DNA TGCGCCAGCAGACCGATAGCGGGGAAAGGAGATACGCAGTATTTT. It yields the protein CASRPIAGKGDTQYF.

The chain links TRBV9 to TRBJ2-1, with D tentatively TRBD2 (5 bases). Trimming took off 3 bases at V and 4 bases at J, with 8 bases between the two ends. There are 13 residues in the CDR3. Germline loops: CDR1 SGDLS, CDR2 YYNGEE. CDR3 region: CASSGEKYNEQFF. CDR3 bases: TGTGCCAGCAGCGGGGAGAAGTACAATGAGCAGTTCTTC.

This clonotype was counted a single time. V is TRBV12-3 or TRBV12-4 and J is TRBJ2-7; a possible D gene is TRBD2 (6 bases). V shed 2 bases and J shed 7 bases, with 12 bases lying between them. The CDR3 contains 13 residues. The CDR3 protein is CASSLTSHCEQYF. DNA of the CDR3: TGTGCCAGCAGTTTAACTAGCCATTGTGAGCAGTACTTC.

Note on this clonotype: The junction and the germline gene differ at one end; a read error may be behind it. V usage is TRBV3-1 and J usage is TRBJ2-3; D is unclear. The V gene's germline CDR1 is LGHDT and CDR2 YNNKEL (reference sequence). The CDR3 runs to 13 residues. As DNA, the CDR3 is TGTGCCGGCAGCCAAGATGGGTCGAATACGCAGTATTTT. It yields the protein CAGSQDGSNTQYF.

The chain combines TRBV20-1 with TRBJ2-1, with 7 bases lining up with TRBD2. CDR1 and CDR2 (germline): DFQATT, SNEGSKA (reference sequence). The CDR3 runs to 16 residues. The J segment lost 8 bases and the V segment lost 2 bases, leaving 15 bases of the junction unmatched. CDR3 coding DNA: TGCAGTGCTAGACGGCCTAGCGGCTTTTTAGGCGATGAGCAGTTCTTC. Translating gives CSARRPSGFLGDEQFF.

This clonotype was observed many times. The rearrangement links TRBV27 to TRBJ2-5, with unresolved D. Germline V lookup: CDR1 MNHEY, CDR2 SMNVEV (reference sequence). V was cut by 5 bases and J by 2 bases, with 9 bases left in between. The CDR3 runs to 13 residues. CDR3 coding DNA: TGTGCCAGCAGTAGTGGGTTACAAGAGACCCAGTACTTC. Protein sequence: CASSSGLQETQYF.

This clonotype was detected a few times. A much larger clone lies one base from this, so it may be a read error. This sequence joins TRBV20-1 and TRBJ2-7; 10 nucleotides match TRBD2. Germline loops: CDR1 DFQATT, CDR2 SNEGSKA (reference sequence). Trimming at V came to 2 bases and at J to 0 bases, leaving 1 base not matched to a gene. This CDR3 spans 14 amino acids. The CDR3 loop is CSARLAGASYEQYF. In nucleotides, the CDR3 is TGCAGTGCTAGACTAGCGGGGGCCTCCTACGAGCAGTACTTC.

This clonotype has ten or more counts. The chain employs TRBV2 and TRBJ2-1, with D perhaps matching TRBD1 (5 bases). Germline assignment: CDR1 SNHLY and CDR2 FYNNEI. The CDR3 totals 14 residues. The ends were cut back, 7 bases at V and 0 bases at J, with 10 bases in the middle. CDR3 region: CASNPQGSYNEQFF. The CDR3 DNA is TGTGCCAGCAACCCTCAGGGCTCCTACAATGAGCAGTTCTTC.

This chain links TRBV5-1 with TRBJ2-7; D is perhaps TRBD1 or TRBD2 (5 bases each). Matching the DNA end better, TRBJ2-5 makes the J call doubtful. There are 18 residues in the CDR3. From germline, CDR1 is SGHRS and CDR2 YFSETQ. The chain's CDR3 is CASSLQGVGTAGRETQYF. CDR3 nucleotides: TGCGCCAGCAGCTTGCAAGGTGTTGGGACGGCCGGGCGGGAGACCCAGTACTTC.

The chain combines TRBV3-1 with TRBJ1-1; D not resolved. Germline V lookup: CDR1 LGHDT, CDR2 YNNKEL (reference sequence). V lost 4 bases to trimming and J lost 7 bases, with 16 bases between them. There are 14 residues in the CDR3. CDR3 bases: TGTGCCAGCAGCCCCCTCGCCCGCGAGGGTGAAGCTTTCTTT. Its protein product is CASSPLAREGEAFF. The full variable domain, its missing parts supplied by reference TRBV3-1 and TRBJ1-1, is DTAVSQTPKYLVTQMGNDKSIKCEQNLGHDTMYWYKQDSKKFLKIMFSYNNKELIINETVPNRFSPKSPDKAHLNLHINSLELGDSAVYFCASSPLAREGEAFFGQGTRLTVV.

The gene calls are TRBV24-1 and TRBJ2-6; D gene unclear. V was pared by 8 bases and J by 1 base, with 5 bases between. The CDR3 covers 13 residues. CDR1 is KGHDR, CDR2 SFDVKD, per germline. The CDR3 protein is CATMGSGANVLTF. The DNA for the CDR3 is TGTGCCACCATGGGGTCTGGGGCCAACGTCCTGACTTTC.

The gene calls are TRBV3-1 and TRBJ1-2; D gene uncertain. Trimming left V 0 bases short and J 7 bases short, with 12 bases between. In germline, CDR1 is LGHDT, CDR2 YNNKEL (reference sequence). This CDR3 region has 14 residues. The chain's CDR3 is CASSQETRTPGYTF. In DNA, the CDR3 is TGTGCCAGCAGCCAAGAGACGAGGACCCCTGGCTACACCTTC. The whole variable domain, remainder taken from reference TRBV3-1 and TRBJ1-2, is DTAVSQTPKYLVTQMGNDKSIKCEQNLGHDTMYWYKQDSKKFLKIMFSYNNKELIINETVPNRFSPKSPDKAHLNLHINSLELGDSAVYFCASSQETRTPGYTFGSGTRLTVV.

The genes are TRBV30 and TRBJ1-2; 10 bases fit TRBD1. CDR1 and CDR2 from the germline V gene are GTSNPN and SVGIG (reference sequence). V shed 1 base and J 4 bases; nucleotides not matched to a gene: 3. The CDR3 totals 14 residues. DNA for the CDR3: TGTGCCTGGAGTGAAGGGACAGGGGTCTATGGCTACACCTTC. This codes for CAWSEGTGVYGYTF.

This clonotype appeared a few times. The V gene is TRBV7-3, the J gene TRBJ1-2, with a tentative D call TRBD1 (5 bases). This CDR3 has 13 amino acids. Germline-derived CDR1 and CDR2 are SGHTA and FQGTGA. The V end was cut by 3 bases, the J end by 8 bases, with 13 bases between. The CDR3: CASSFGQGSGYTF. In nucleotides, the CDR3 is TGTGCCAGCAGCTTCGGGCAGGGATCCGGCTACACCTTC.

As regards this clonotype: Since a much larger clone is just one base distant, this may be a read error. The chain couples TRBV6-5 to TRBJ1-1; D gene unclear. The CDR3 extends over 14 amino acids. Looked up from germline, CDR1 is MNHEY and CDR2 is SVGAGI. CDR3 sequence reads: CASSYRGSTTEVFF. In DNA, the CDR3 is TGTGCCAGCAGTTACCGCGGGTCCACCACTGAAGTTTTCTTT.

J is TRBJ1-1 and V is TRBV6-2 or TRBV6-3, with D unclear. V was cut by 7 bases and J by 1 base, with 13 bases left in between. Per germline, CDR1 MNHEY and CDR2 SVGEGT. This CDR3 region has 14 residues. CDR3 loop: CASTTVPGNTEAFF. DNA for the CDR3: TGTGCCAGCACCACCGTACCAGGGAACACTGAAGCTTTCTTT.

The V gene is TRBV11-2, the J gene TRBJ2-7; TRBD1 or TRBD2 may be the D gene (5 bases each). The germline V and J ends were trimmed by 1 base and 3 bases, with 19 bases remaining between them. From germline, CDR1 is SGHAT and CDR2 FQNNGV. CDR3 length: 17 residues. CDR3 region: CASSLVASDIANYEQYF. The CDR3 coding sequence is TGTGCCAGCAGCTTAGTAGCGTCGGACATCGCAAACTACGAGCAGTACTTC.

On this clonotype: An end of the junction differs from the germline gene, which may be a read error. V gene TRBV5-1 combines with J gene TRBJ1-2, with D unclear. This CDR3 comprises 18 residues. Germline CDR1 SGHRS, CDR2 YFSETQ. DNA for the CDR3: TGCGCCAGCAGCTTGGCTCCGGGAGCGACGAAAGCTAACTATGACTACACCTTC. Its translation is CASSLAPGATKANYDYTF.

The chain combines TRBV6-5 with TRBJ2-7; D unclear. Germline CDR1 MNHEY, CDR2 SVGAGI. V lost 3 bases and J 1 base, leaving 10 bases between the germline ends. This CDR3 region has 14 residues. The CDR3 sequence: CASSYSRLSYEQYF. As DNA, the CDR3 is TGTGCCAGCAGTTATAGTCGTCTTTCCTACGAGCAGTACTTC.

This clonotype was detected many times. The chain employs TRBV5-1 and TRBJ2-7, with TRBD2 identical over 7 bases. The CDR3 totals 16 residues. Looked up from germline, CDR1 is SGHRS and CDR2 is YFSETQ. With V trimmed by 0 bases and J by 3 bases, 9 bases remained unmatched. As DNA, the CDR3 is TGCGCCAGCAGCTTGGGAGCCAGGACTAGTGACTACGAGCAGTACTTC. This gives the protein CASSLGARTSDYEQYF.

V and J are TRBV5-6 and TRBJ2-5, with 8 bases lining up with TRBD2. V lost 4 bases, J lost 2 bases, and 7 bases stayed unmatched. The germline V gene encodes CDR1 SGHDT and CDR2 YYEEEE. This CDR3 has 15 amino acids. The CDR3 DNA reads TGTGCCAGCAGCAATCCTAAGCGGGGGCAAGAGACCCAGTACTTC. This codes for CASSNPKRGQETQYF.

As regards this clonotype: A junction boundary mismatches the germline segment, possibly from a read error. The chain employs TRBV12-3 or TRBV12-4 and TRBJ2-3; D gene unclear. This CDR3 spans 14 amino acids. Written as DNA, the CDR3 is TGTGCCAGCAGTTTCGGAGTGACCGGAGATGCGCAGTATTTT. Protein sequence: CASSFGVTGDAQYF.

Only a few counts were recorded for this clonotype. Just one base apart from a much larger clone, this may be a read error. The chain is built from TRBV20-1 and TRBJ1-1, with TRBD1 as a possible D gene (5 bases). The CDR3 covers 15 residues. In germline, CDR1 is DFQATT, CDR2 SNEGSKA (reference sequence). V gave up 3 bases and J gave up 5 bases, with 19 bases separating them. The CDR3 nucleotides are TGCAGTGCTAGGCCCGCGGGGGAAGGTTGTACTGAAGCTTTCTTT. Translated: CSARPAGEGCTEAFF.